This is a list of T cell receptor beta chains from one sample in a study of blood T cell repertoires in COVID-19. TCRdb's table, derived via immunoSEQ multiplex PCR, lists solely in-frame clones and lacks some. The sample includes about 63,000 clones, 84% seen only once; the top ten take approximately 12%. Sample: peripheral blood. These receptors were obtained from a human donor in a cohort sampled during active COVID-19. CDR3s include the opening cysteine and the closing phenylalanine or tryptophan. A D gene is named only where the DNA matches it firmly. Clone sizes are given selectively: once, few, many, or a class where the clone is expanded.

V gene	J gene	D gene	clone size	CDR3 DNA	CDR3 protein
TRBV27	TRBJ1-3	-	-	TGTGCCTCCCTCTCTGGAAACACCATATATTTT	CASLSGNTIYF
TRBV20-1	TRBJ1-1	-	-	TGCACTATTCACCAGAACACTGAAGCTTTCTTT	CTIHQNTEAFF
TRBV30	TRBJ1-6	TRBD1	-	TGTGCCTGGAACGGACAGGTTGGAGGATCACCCCTCCACTTT	CAWNGQVGGSPLHF
TRBV7-9	TRBJ2-5	-	-	TGTGCCAGCAGCTTAGGAGTTGCGGGAGAGACCCAGTACTTC	CASSLGVAGETQYF
TRBV7-2	TRBJ2-5	-	-	TGTGCCAGCAGCTTAGGCGGTGATCTGACGGGGACCCAGTACTTC	CASSLGGDLTGTQYF
TRBV7-2	TRBJ2-3	TRBD2	-	TGTGCCAGCAGCCGCGGGGCTAGCGGGACTAGCACAGATACGCAGTATTTT	CASSRGASGTSTDTQYF
TRBV5-6	TRBJ2-7	TRBD2	-	TGTGCCAGCGGGCGGGGGGGCGTCGTGTTCGAGCAGTACTTC	CASGRGGVVFEQYF
TRBV27	TRBJ2-5	-	-	TGTGCCAGCAGTATCCACAGCAGCCAAGAGACCCAGTACTTC	CASSIHSSQETQYF
TRBV11-3	TRBJ2-7	-	-	TGTGCCAGCAGCTTATCCGCGAGCTACGAGCAGTACTTC	CASSLSASYEQYF
TRBV2	TRBJ2-2	-	-	TGTGCCAGCAGTCCCCACAGGGGGGGGACCGCCGGGGAGCTGTTTTTT	CASSPHRGGTAGELFF
TRBV6-2/TRBV6-3	TRBJ2-5	-	-	TGTGCCAGCAGTTACTCCAACGACAGTGGGGAAAAGTACTTC	CASSYSNDSGEKYF
TRBV9	TRBJ1-2	-	-	TGTGCCAGCAGTGATACTACCGGGTATGGCTACACCTTC	CASSDTTGYGYTF
TRBV28	TRBJ2-2	-	once	TGTGCCAGCGGATCCCCGGGACAGGGAATGCTAGCGGGGAACACCGGGGAGCTGTTTTTT	CASGSPGQGMLAGNTGELFF
TRBV27	TRBJ2-7	TRBD2	few	TGTGCCAGCAGTTCGAGTCTAGCGGGAGTTCAGCAGTACTTC	CASSSSLAGVQQYF
TRBV4-1	TRBJ2-7	TRBD1	-	TGCGCCAGCGGAGGGACAGGGTCTTTCTACGAGCAGTACTTC	CASGGTGSFYEQYF
TRBV28	TRBJ2-7	TRBD1	-	TGTGCCAGCAGGAGGACAGGGAATACCTACGAGCAGTACTTC	CASRRTGNTYEQYF